This TCR beta chain was sequenced for a study of monozygotic twins with cystic fibrosis. Generated by immunoSEQ multiplex PCR, the TCRdb table keeps only in-frame clones and is missing some. In the table there are about 7,500 clones, about 93% of which are singletons. Germline assignment: CDR1 SGHRS and CDR2 YFSETQ. The CDR3 consists of 14 residues. V shed 5 bases, J shed 5 bases, and the junction held 9 bases outside the gene matches. Specimen: blood. This sequence joins TRBV5-1 and TRBJ2-7, with TRBD1 matching over 8 bases. This TCR was sampled from a boy between 2 and 10 years old with cystic fibrosis. This CDR3 reads CASRNHRGLNEQYF. The CDR3, as DNA: TGCGCCAGCAGAAACCACAGGGGGTTAAACGAGCAGTACTTC.